This note documents a single T cell receptor beta chain sequence. Assay: immunoSEQ multiplex PCR; the TCRdb copy retains only in-frame clones and omits some. This sample has about 660,000 clones, with roughly 90% found just once. These data belong to a study of shared T cell receptors in the human thymus. V gave up 5 bases and J gave up 4 bases; unmatched junction bases: 11. The germline CDR1 and CDR2 sequences are MNHEY and SMNVEV (reference sequence). The CDR3 has 16 amino acids. The data were also submitted as part of a second study, on human thymus T cells.

The receptor was derived from a boy in the first two years of life with a congenital heart defect. The V and J genes are TRBV27 and TRBJ2-7, with 10 bases lining up with TRBD1. The sequenced sample was thymocytes. DNA for the CDR3: TGTGCCAGCAGTGTAATCGACAGGGGGCGACAGTACGAGCAGTACTTC. Residues: CASSVIDRGRQYEQYF.